This T cell receptor beta chain was captured in a study of cytomegalovirus exposure and HLA in healthy donors. The PCR contained 60 Vbeta and 13 Jbeta primers. The protocol was immunoSEQ multiplex PCR, while the TCRdb copy is restricted to in-frame clones and leaves out a portion. Among 100,000 or so clones, 70% to 85% were seen once, and the ten largest hold under 2.5%. This clone was counted only a few times. Trimming cost V 0 bases and J 7 bases, with 12 bases left between them. The CDR3 is 14 amino acids. Per germline, CDR1 MNHEY and CDR2 SMNVEV (reference sequence). The receptor was isolated from a man in his late teens or twenties in good health and CMV-seronegative. The V and J genes are TRBV27 and TRBJ1-2, with a possible D match to TRBD1 (6 bases). The source material was PBMCs. Here the CDR3 DNA reads TGTGCCAGCAGTTTATCCACAGGGATGGGTGGCTACACCTTC. It is translated as CASSLSTGMGGYTF.